This T cell receptor (beta chain) comes out of a study of T cell repertoires in cytomegalovirus infection. Each CDR3 protein is one row after TCRdb ran MiXCR on the reads. This table has some 680,000 distinct CDR3 sequences, 35% to 40% appearing once. The CDR3 length is 14 residues. Trimming left V 7 bases short and J 4 bases short, with 16 bases between. Germline V gene lookup returns CDR1 LNHDA and CDR2 SQIVND (reference sequence). The sample comprised PBMCs. This chain joins TRBV19 and TRBJ1-1; maybe TRBD1 (5 bases). The receptor was derived from a human donor in good health (CMV status not recorded). Some clones in this sample may be carry-over from other donors' samples. CDR3 in amino acids: CASKFVGDGTEAFF. The CDR3, as DNA: TGTGCCAGTAAGTTTGTAGGGGATGGCACTGAAGCTTTCTTT.